This T cell receptor (beta chain) stems from a study of blood T cells in healthy people across ages. It was with a sample-barcoded 5' primer and a J-beta primer mix that a second PCR of about 6 to 12 cycles was run. TCRdb independently ran MiXCR on the 5' RACE reads; one entry per CDR3 protein. The repertoire holds about a million distinct CDR3 sequences, with about 44% as singletons. Germline V gene sequence: CDR1 MNHEY, CDR2 SVGAGI. The CDR3 has 16 amino acids. V lost 6 bases, J lost 4 bases, and 19 bases lay in between. The sample comprised blood. The clonotype comes from a man aged 25 to 40 in good health. The genes are TRBV6-5 and TRBJ2-1; D may be TRBD2 (7 bases). The CDR3 here is CASRLTWGGAYNEQFF. In DNA form, the CDR3 reads TGTGCCAGCAGGCTTACGTGGGGGGGGGCTTACAATGAGCAGTTCTTC.